The rows below give T cell receptor beta chains drawn from one sample of a study of cytomegalovirus exposure and HLA in healthy donors. Sequencing used immunoSEQ multiplex PCR; TCRdb keeps in-frame clones, though not all of them. In the table there are some 140,000 clones, around 90% of which are singletons. Input material: PBMCs. The origin of the receptors is a woman aged 30 to 39 in good health and CMV-seropositive. CDR3s include the opening cysteine and the closing phenylalanine or tryptophan. Fields, in order: J gene, V gene, clone size, D gene, CDR3 DNA, CDR3 protein. The D gene is left open where the match is weak. The size entry is marked missing in some rows and otherwise reads once, few, many or a size class.

TRBJ2-7 | TRBV7-8 | few | . | TGTGCCAGCAGCTTCGTTCAGGGGAAAACAGCCGAGCAGTACTTC | CASSFVQGKTAEQYF
TRBJ2-1 | TRBV2 | . | TRBD2 | TGTGCCAGCTCGGAAGGACTAGCGGGAAGGGATGAGCAGTTCTTC | CASSEGLAGRDEQFF
TRBJ2-5 | TRBV28 | . | TRBD2 | TGTGCCAGCACCCCCAGGTCGGCTAGCGGACAAGAGACCCAGTACTTC | CASTPRSASGQETQYF
TRBJ2-5 | TRBV15 | . | . | TGTGCCACCAGCAGAGGCACAGGGGGGGAAGAGACCCAGTACTTC | CATSRGTGGEETQYF
TRBJ2-3 | TRBV7-3 | . | . | TGTGCCAGCAGCCAGGCGGGTCCTCGGGATACGCAGTATTTT | CASSQAGPRDTQYF
TRBJ1-6 | TRBV5-1 | . | . | TGCGCCAGCAGCTTGGGGACAGCTAATTCACCCCTCCACTTT | CASSLGTANSPLHF
TRBJ2-7 | TRBV5-8 | . | . | TGTGCCAGCCAGCAAGGCGGAGGTCTCTCAGGGCAGTACTTC | CASQQGGGLSGQYF
TRBJ2-7 | TRBV5-4 | few | . | TGTGCCAGCAGCTTGGATGTAGAGCCCTACGAGCAGTACTTC | CASSLDVEPYEQYF
TRBJ1-2 | TRBV6-4 | . | TRBD1 | TGTGCCAGCAGTCCTGACAGGGAATCTGGCTACACCTTC | CASSPDRESGYTF
TRBJ2-3 | TRBV2 | . | TRBD2 | TGTGCCACCAAATTCTCAACTAGCGTAGGCACAGATACGCAGTATTTT | CATKFSTSVGTDTQYF
TRBJ2-1 | TRBV15 | . | TRBD2 | TGTGCCACCAGCAGGGAACTAGCGGTCAATGAGCAGTTCTTC | CATSRELAVNEQFF
TRBJ2-5 | TRBV5-1 | . | . | TGCGCCAGCAGCCGGAGAGCCCGGGGGGAGACCCAGTACTTC | CASSRRARGETQYF
TRBJ2-3 | TRBV4-1 | . | TRBD2 | TGCGCCAGCAGCCGACTAGCGGGGGGCCCTCTAGGAGGAACAGATACGCAGTATTTT | CASSRLAGGPLGGTDTQYF
TRBJ1-6 | TRBV18 | . | . | TGTGCCAGCTCACAAAGGACAGTTTCGTATAATTCACCCCTCCACTTT | CASSQRTVSYNSPLHF
TRBJ2-6 | TRBV6-5 | once | . | TGTGCCAACCTACTAGTAGGGACTGGGGCCAACGTCCTGACTTTC | CANLLVGTGANVLTF
TRBJ2-3 | TRBV10-3 | . | . | TGTGCCATCAGTGGGGCCCAAACAGATACGCAGTATTTT | CAISGAQTDTQYF
TRBJ1-2 | TRBV10-2 | few | . | TGCGCCAGCAGTGGCGCCGAGAGGGAAGCCTATGGCTACACCTTC | CASSGAEREAYGYTF
TRBJ2-7 | TRBV7-6 | . | . | TGTGCCAGCAGCTTAGGACAGCCCTCCTACGAGCAGTACTTC | CASSLGQPSYEQYF
TRBJ2-7 | TRBV5-1 | . | TRBD1 | TGCGCCAGCAGCTTGGGGACAGGGAATGTAGCTTACGAGCAGTACTTC | CASSLGTGNVAYEQYF
TRBJ1-4 | TRBV28 | . | . | TGTGCCAGCAGCGCCAGGGCCCCTTCCCGCGGTGAAAAACTGTTTTTT | CASSARAPSRGEKLFF
TRBJ1-1 | TRBV29-1 | . | . | TGCAGCGTTGAACGGGGACAATGGGTTGAAGCTTTCTTT | CSVERGQWVEAFF
TRBJ2-1 | TRBV7-6 | . | . | TGTGCCAGCAGCTTAGAACTTCGTGGTGAGCAGTTCTTC | CASSLELRGEQFF
TRBJ2-7 | TRBV28 | . | . | TGTGCCAGCCAGTCCCCAGGCTCCTACGAGCAGTACTTC | CASQSPGSYEQYF
TRBJ2-7 | TRBV28 | . | . | TGTGCCAGCAGTTTCCCCCCATCCTACGAGCAGTACTTC | CASSFPPSYEQYF
TRBJ2-5 | TRBV6-5 | . | . | TGTGCCAGCAGTTATGGTCCCACGGGGCAGTACTTC | CASSYGPTGQYF
TRBJ2-5 | TRBV5-1 | . | . | TGCGCCAGCAGCTTGGCTGGGGGGAGACAAGAGACCCAGTACTTC | CASSLAGGRQETQYF
TRBJ1-2 | TRBV5-1 | . | TRBD1 | TGCGCCAGCACCGAACCGGGACAGACCTATGGCTACACCTTC | CASTEPGQTYGYTF
TRBJ2-7 | TRBV28 | . | . | TGTGCCAGCAGTTTAATCGGGGAAGTCTTCGAGCAGTACTTC | CASSLIGEVFEQYF
TRBJ1-4 | TRBV28 | . | . | TGTGCCAGCAGTACGGGGGGTGAAAAACTGTTTTTT | CASSTGGEKLFF
TRBJ2-2 | TRBV6-5 | . | TRBD1 | TGTGCCAGCAGACAACAGGGGTCCACCGGGGAGCTGTTTTTT | CASRQQGSTGELFF
TRBJ2-3 | TRBV5-4 | . | . | TGTGCCAGCAGCCTACGCGGCGATACGCAGTATTTT | CASSLRGDTQYF
TRBJ1-1 | TRBV20-1 | . | . | TGCAGTGCTGGGGCGACTGCCCGCGCTTTCTTT | CSAGATARAFF
TRBJ1-4 | TRBV28 | . | . | TGTGCCAGCAGTTTGCGGCATGAAAAACTGTTTTTT | CASSLRHEKLFF
TRBJ2-7 | TRBV5-1 | . | TRBD2 | TGCGCCAGCAGCTTGGGTGGGGCGGGGGGCGAGTACGAGCAGTACTTC | CASSLGGAGGEYEQYF
TRBJ1-1 | TRBV20-1 | . | . | TGCAGTGCTAGGGGGCTCACTGAAGCTTTCTTT | CSARGLTEAFF
TRBJ2-7 | TRBV5-1 | . | TRBD2 | TGCGCCAGCAGCTTTTATAGCGGGGGCCGCTCCTACGAGCAGTACTTC | CASSFYSGGRSYEQYF
TRBJ2-3 | TRBV7-2 | . | . | TGTGCCAGCAGCTTAGTCGGGGGAGATACGCAGTATTTT | CASSLVGGDTQYF